This T cell receptor (beta chain) was captured by sequencing in a study of blood T cells in healthy people across ages. Germline lookup yields CDR1 DFQATT and CDR2 SNEGSKA (reference sequence). The CDR3 covers 12 residues. General study results and limits: A conclusive naive versus antigen-experienced comparison was prevented by the unsorted PBMCs.

A remark on this clonotype: The antigen is undetermined.

No fewer than 5.5 micrograms of total RNA were isolated from every sample. With a J-beta primer mix and a sample-barcoded 5' primer, a second PCR ran roughly 7 to 11 cycles. A template-switch adaptor with 12 random nucleotides tagged each cDNA molecule. TCRdb re-analysed the 5' RACE reads in MiXCR, keeping a single row per CDR3 protein. The sample consists of around 1.5 million distinct CDR3 sequences, 59% of them appearing once. Source material: blood. This clonotype originated in a man younger than 35 in good health. This chain connects TRBV20-1 to TRBJ2-4; D unresolved. The end of the DNA aligns better with TRBJ2-7, so the J call may be wrong. CDR3 amino acids: CSASLNNYEQYF. DNA of the CDR3: TGCAGTGCTAGTTTGAATAACTACGAGCAGTACTTC.